Following are 3 T cell receptor beta chains from one sample sequenced in a study of T cell repertoires in cytomegalovirus infection. No antigen has been assigned to these receptors. TCRdb fed the reads into MiXCR, producing one record per CDR3 protein. The top ten clones hold under 15% of a sample with 700,000 to 950,000 distinct CDR3 sequences, 30% to 35% of them seen once. This specimen was cultured CD8+ T cells from PBMCs, taken from culture after CMV antigen stimulation. The receptors originated from a human donor in good health (CMV status not recorded). Some clones in this sample may be carry-over from other donors' samples.

This clonotype was observed once. This rearrangement joins TRBV27 to TRBJ1-2, with 7 bases fitting TRBD1. The V and J ends lost 0 bases and 6 bases, in that order; junction bases with no gene match: 7. The CDR3 length is 15 residues. Germline V CDR1 and CDR2: MNHEY, SMNVEV (reference sequence). The CDR3 bases are TGTGCCAGCAGTTTATCAGCGACAGGGAACCATGGCTACACCTTC. Residues: CASSLSATGNHGYTF.

V usage is TRBV19 and J usage is TRBJ2-2, with TRBD1 identical over 7 bases. There are 14 residues in the CDR3. Trimming removed 8 bases from V and 4 bases from J; junction bases left unmatched: 7. The germline V gene has CDR1 LNHDA and CDR2 SQIVND (reference sequence). Written as DNA, the CDR3 is TGTGCCAGTCTAGGGGGCGCAGGCACCGGGGAGCTGTTTTTT. This encodes CASLGGAGTGELFF.

This clonotype appeared a few times. This chain joins TRBV6-5 and TRBJ2-1; TRBD2 might be the D (6 bases). CDR1 is MNHEY, CDR2 SVGAGI, per germline. Deletions cut 2 bases from V and 3 bases from J, with 23 bases between. The CDR3 totals 19 residues. CDR3 in DNA: TGTGCCAGCAGTTACGCGTTTGACCCCCCGTCGGGAGTCTACAATGAGCAGTTCTTC. This translates into CASSYAFDPPSGVYNEQFF.